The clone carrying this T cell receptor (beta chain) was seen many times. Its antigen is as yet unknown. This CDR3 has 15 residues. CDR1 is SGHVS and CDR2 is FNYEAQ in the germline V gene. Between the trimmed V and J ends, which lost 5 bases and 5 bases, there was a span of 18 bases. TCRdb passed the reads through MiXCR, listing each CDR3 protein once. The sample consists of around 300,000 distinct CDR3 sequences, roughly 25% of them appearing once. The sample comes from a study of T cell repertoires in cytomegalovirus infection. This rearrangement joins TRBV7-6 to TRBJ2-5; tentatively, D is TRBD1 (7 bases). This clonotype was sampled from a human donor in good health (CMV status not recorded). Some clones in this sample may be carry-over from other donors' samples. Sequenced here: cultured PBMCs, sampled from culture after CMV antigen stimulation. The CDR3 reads CASSGGDSRSETQYF. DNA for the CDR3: TGTGCCAGCAGCGGCGGGGACAGCAGGTCGGAGACCCAGTACTTC.